Described below is a single TCR beta chain sequence and its context. There is no known antigen for this receptor. No base qualities exist here, and no much larger clone lies one base off it. This sample is drawn from a study of human T cells and chemical hapten exposure (dated by TCRdb to about 2021). Regarding the complete study: For sensitization, 2% DPC in acetone was applied to a roughly 2 cm by roughly 2 cm area of upper inner arm skin. Throughout the roughly 23-week study period, patients were also given weekly therapeutic DPC doses on the scalp. Patch testing was done on the upper back using Finn chambers containing 0.01% DPC, and results were scored after 6 days according to International Contact Dermatitis Research Group standards. Blood for TCR sequencing was provided by twenty-nine alopecia patients at one to four time points (pre-sensitization, 2, 6 and 24 weeks). Most of the patients in the cohort were female, and the cohort covered alopecia areata with under or over 50% scalp involvement, alopecia totalis and alopecia universalis. Libraries were pooled for sequencing, and per-sample TCR yields varied mainly because of small differences in library volumes within the pool. In alopecia patients, the study followed how the peripheral blood TCR repertoire changed in vivo over primary and secondary sensitization to diphenylcyclopropenone (DPC), a hapten. Blood was sampled from patients pre-sensitization (week 0) and at 2, 6 and about 24 weeks after DPC sensitization. Overall study results and their limits: The number of PT1 expanded TCRs positively correlated with patch test score, significant at thresholds 8, 16 and 32 but not 4. All patients had alopecia, a presumed autoimmune disease, so their immune response might differ from that of healthy individuals. No change with DPC sensitization was found in the number of TCRs above 1 in 1000 frequency, and no evidence of global repertoire structure alterations was found. Expanded TCRs formed significantly more large CDR3 similarity clusters than pre-sensitization or healthy control sets, consistent with antigen-driven responses. Repeated subsampling changed both the strength of the expansion versus patch-test correlation and the threshold at which that correlation became significant.

Read against the paper, the sample's time point label means: patch test 1, 2 weeks after DPC sensitization. The intended sense of this specimen's treatment or condition label: therapeutic diphenylcyclopropenone sensitization with weekly scalp DPC. At each patch-test visit, blood was drawn before the patch test was applied. Eligible patients were aged 18 to 70, diagnosed with alopecia, deemed suitable for DPC therapy, and excluded if pregnant. Total RNA was extracted from unfractionated whole blood collected in Tempus Blood RNA tubes. Receptor amplification or capture employed RACE. TCRdb shows the sequencer as NextSeq 500. Library preparation attached unique molecular identifiers to individual cDNA molecules for quantitative, reproducible TCR counting. For every blood RNA sample, sequencing covered both the TCR alpha and TCR beta chains. Processing in the source paper ran as follows. Samples had a median of roughly 91,000 TCRs, with a range from roughly 23,224 to 700,000. The Decombinator software suite was used to annotate V, J and CDR3 in the TCR reads. Every sample was subsampled to the same number of TCRs (28,000) for the PS versus PT1 abundance plots. TCRs were defined as expanded if absent before sensitization and observed at least eight times at the 2-week time point. TCRdb passed the public sequencing reads through fastp at Q25 and MiXCR, retaining productive beta sequences. Rows with one shared CDR3 protein collapse into an entry with the most common genes and DNA. Clone size and V and J calls follow TCRdb, not the original study. For this sample there are 150,000 to 200,000 distinct CDR3 sequences; 20% to 25% appear just once. The ten largest clones take up about 7% of the sample.

The CDR3 runs 16 amino acids, cysteine and phenylalanine included. The kept DNA is CDR3 alone, 48 bases in frame from the first base. The junction shows trimming of 1 base on V and 1 base on J, plus 12 bases between the germline ends. The sample consisted of whole blood, taken in connection with sensitization to the hapten diphenylcyclopropenone (DPC). The V and J genes are TRBV12-3 or TRBV12-4 and TRBJ2-3; the D gene could be TRBD1 or TRBD2, each one agreeing over 5 bases. The TCR was taken from a woman between 50 and 59 years old with alopecia areata. Some clones in this sample may be carry-over from other donors' samples. The encoded CDR3 is CASSLGPRGGTDTQYF. The sequenced DNA is TGTGCCAGCAGTTTAGGACCCAGAGGGGGCACAGATACGCAGTATTTT.